This is a list of T cell receptor beta chains from one sample in a study of identical twins. In TCRdb, the 5' RACE reads were re-called with MiXCR into one record per CDR3 protein. In the table there are some 500,000 distinct CDR3 sequences, roughly a fifth of which are singletons. These same data were also listed under a study on T cells expressing NK-cell markers.

Specimen: CD4+ T cells sorted from blood. The receptors stem from a woman aged 18-29 years in good health. CDR3s include the opening cysteine and the closing phenylalanine or tryptophan. The D gene is left open where the match is weak. For some rows the clone size is stated as once, few or many, or as a class when expanded; others skip it.

v_call	d_call	clone_size	j_call	cdr3_nt	cdr3_aa
TRBV29-1	NA	NA	TRBJ2-5	TGCAGCGTTGAAGCTCCAATACGCGGGAAAGAGACCCAGTACTTC	CSVEAPIRGKETQYF
TRBV10-3	TRBD1	few	TRBJ2-1	TGTGCCATCGGGGGGGACAGGGACTTTTACAATGAGCAGTTCTTC	CAIGGDRDFYNEQFF
TRBV15	TRBD1	many	TRBJ2-1	TGTGCCACCGGGGAGGGACAGGGTTTGAATGAGCAGTTCTTC	CATGEGQGLNEQFF
TRBV15	NA	NA	TRBJ2-7	TGTGCCACCAGCAGAGGTGCAGGAGGCTACGAGCAGTACTTC	CATSRGAGGYEQYF
TRBV9	NA	NA	TRBJ2-1	TGTGCCAGCAGCAGGGGGAGAGCCTACAATGAGCAGTTCTTC	CASSRGRAYNEQFF
TRBV30	NA	NA	TRBJ2-5	TGTGCCTGGAGCACCCTCGAGACCCAGTACTTC	CAWSTLETQYF
TRBV14	NA	NA	TRBJ2-1	TGTGCCAGCAGCCGGAGAAGCTCCTACAATGAGCAGTTCTTC	CASSRRSSYNEQFF
TRBV7-2	TRBD1	few	TRBJ2-3	TGTGCCAGCAGCTTAACGACAGGGGCAGATACGCAGTATTTT	CASSLTTGADTQYF
TRBV20-1	TRBD1	few	TRBJ1-2	TGCAGTGCTAGGGAGAGAAACACAGGGGATGGCTACACCTTC	CSARERNTGDGYTF
TRBV25-1	NA	few	TRBJ1-6	TGTGCCAGCAGTGCAAACGGGGGACGACCCCTCCACTTT	CASSANGGRPLHF
TRBV20-1	NA	NA	TRBJ2-3	TGCAGTGCTCACTCCCCGGGAATAGGAGAAGATACGCAGTATTTT	CSAHSPGIGEDTQYF
TRBV20-1	TRBD2	once	TRBJ2-7	TGCAGTGCTAGGTTGGCGGGGGGACCGGTCTCCTACGAGCAGTACTTC	CSARLAGGPVSYEQYF
TRBV20-1	NA	NA	TRBJ1-1	TGCAGTGCTAGAATGAGGGGCGAAGCTTTCTTT	CSARMRGEAFF
TRBV6-5	NA	few	TRBJ2-1	TGTGCCAGCAGTATCGACAGGAACTCCTACAATGAGCAGTTCTTC	CASSIDRNSYNEQFF
TRBV3-1	TRBD1	NA	TRBJ1-2	TGTGCCAGCAGCCACGGGACAGGGAGCTCTGGCTACACCTTC	CASSHGTGSSGYTF
TRBV7-6	NA	NA	TRBJ2-1	TGTGCCAGCAGCCCTGACTTGAACCAGGATGAGCAGTTCTTC	CASSPDLNQDEQFF
TRBV7-9	NA	few	TRBJ1-5	TGTGCCAGCAGCTTAGGGTTTTTACAGCCCCAGCATTTT	CASSLGFLQPQHF